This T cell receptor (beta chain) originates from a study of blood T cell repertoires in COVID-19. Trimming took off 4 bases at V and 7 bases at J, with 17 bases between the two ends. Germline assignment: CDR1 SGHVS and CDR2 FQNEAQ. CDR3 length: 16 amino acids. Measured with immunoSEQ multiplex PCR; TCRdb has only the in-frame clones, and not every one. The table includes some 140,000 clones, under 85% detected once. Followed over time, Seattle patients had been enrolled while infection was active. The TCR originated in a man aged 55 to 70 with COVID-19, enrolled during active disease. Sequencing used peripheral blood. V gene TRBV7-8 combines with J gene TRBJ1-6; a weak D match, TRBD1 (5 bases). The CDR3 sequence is CASSSPFGGGNSPLHF. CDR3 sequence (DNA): TGTGCCAGCAGCTCCCCTTTCGGGGGGGGAAATTCACCCCTCCACTTT.